A single sample gave rise to the 16 T cell receptor beta chains below, sequenced in a study of control samples from healthy donors and cancer patients. The data were produced by immunoSEQ multiplex PCR, yet TCRdb's version contains in-frame clones alone and is incomplete. This sample has 350,000 to 450,000 clones, with about nine tenths found just once. The specimen was PBMCs. These receptors all stem from a man aged 35 to 55 with head and neck cancer.

V gene TRBV4-2 combines with J gene TRBJ1-1; D not certain. The CDR3 runs to 13 residues. Looked up from germline, CDR1 is LGHNA and CDR2 is YNFKEQ. V was trimmed by 1 base and J by 1 base, leaving 4 bases between them. The CDR3 sequence is CASSQVANTEAFF. DNA of the CDR3: TGTGCCAGCAGCCAAGTCGCGAACACTGAAGCTTTCTTT.

The chain has TRBV7-9 and TRBJ1-5; maybe TRBD1 (5 bases). This CDR3 is 14 amino acids long. Deletions cut 1 base from V and 7 bases from J, with 11 bases between. CDR1 and CDR2 (germline): SEHNR, FQNEAQ (reference sequence). CDR3 sequence reads: CASSLGGVGQPQHF. CDR3 in DNA: TGTGCCAGCAGCTTAGGAGGGGTAGGCCAGCCCCAGCATTTT.

The V call is TRBV10-3, the J call TRBJ2-1; D not certain. Trimming removed 0 bases at V and 4 bases at J, with 7 bases between. CDR1 and CDR2 (germline): ENHRY, SYGVKD. CDR3 length: 14 amino acids. The CDR3 nucleotides read TGTGCCATCAGTGAGTCGCCGCAATACAATGAGCAGTTCTTC. Translated, it gives CAISESPQYNEQFF.

CDR3 residues: CASSWGGANTEAFF. The DNA of the CDR3 is TGTGCCAGCAGTTGGGGGGGGGCGAACACTGAAGCTTTCTTT. This rearrangement joins TRBV28 to TRBJ1-1; tentatively, D is TRBD1 (6 bases). This CDR3 has 14 amino acids. V lost 4 bases, J lost 1 base, and 10 bases lay in between. The germline gives CDR1 MDHEN, CDR2 SYDVKM.

The chain carries TRBV28 and TRBJ1-2; TRBD1 might be the D (5 bases). The CDR3 runs to 15 residues. The V end lost 3 bases, the J end lost 5 bases, and 16 bases lay between the germline ends. Germline-derived CDR1 and CDR2 are MDHEN and SYDVKM. This chain's CDR3 is CASSLRGAGIYGYTF. The DNA of the CDR3 is TGTGCCAGCAGTTTGAGAGGGGCTGGCATATATGGCTACACCTTC.

The chain carries TRBV13 and TRBJ2-1, with D unclear. The V and J ends lost 5 bases and 10 bases respectively, with 15 bases between them. CDR1 and CDR2 (germline): PRHDT, FYEKMQ (reference sequence). There are 13 residues in the CDR3. The DNA for the CDR3 is TGTGCCAGCAGCCCCGCCCTCCCCAGGGAGCAGTTCTTC. It is translated as CASSPALPREQFF.

The V gene is TRBV5-4, the J gene TRBJ1-1, with D unclear. The CDR3 extends over 14 amino acids. Germline V gene sequence: CDR1 SGHNT, CDR2 YYREEE (reference sequence). V shed 0 bases and J shed 5 bases, with 11 bases lying between them. CDR3 DNA sequence: TGTGCCAGCAGCTTGGTAGGGCGAACAACTGAAGCTTTCTTT. This codes for CASSLVGRTTEAFF. The entire variable domain, with the rest obtained from reference TRBV5-4 and TRBJ1-1, is as follows: ETGVTQSPTHLIKTRGQQVTLRCSSQSGHNTVSWYQQALGQGPQFIFQYYREEENGRGNFPPRFSGLQFPNYSSELNVNALELDDSALYLCASSLVGRTTEAFFGQGTRLTVV.

The chain joins TRBV19 to TRBJ2-3; D remains ambiguous. In germline, CDR1 is LNHDA, CDR2 SQIVND (reference sequence). The germline V and J ends were trimmed by 7 bases and 4 bases, with 18 bases remaining between them. This CDR3 comprises 15 residues. The CDR3 nucleotides read TGTGCCAGTAAAGTTACAGCAAGTGGATCAGATACGCAGTATTTT. This sequence encodes CASKVTASGSDTQYF.

J is TRBJ2-3 and V is TRBV18; D unclear. V shed 0 bases and J shed 4 bases, with 5 bases lying between them. This CDR3 has 13 residues. The V gene's germline CDR1 is KGHSH and CDR2 LQKENI. The CDR3 region is CASSPPSADTQYF. CDR3 DNA sequence: TGTGCCAGCTCACCACCAAGCGCAGATACGCAGTATTTT.

The chain is built from TRBV5-1 and TRBJ2-3, with 9 bases matching TRBD2. The germline V gene has CDR1 SGHRS and CDR2 YFSETQ. This CDR3 is built from 17 residues. The V segment lost 0 bases and the J segment 2 bases; nucleotides outside the gene matches: 7. The CDR3, as DNA: TGCGCCAGCAGCTTGGAAGGTAGCGGGGGAGACACAGATACGCAGTATTTT. This gives the protein CASSLEGSGGDTDTQYF.

V gene TRBV5-1 combines with J gene TRBJ2-5; 7 bases align to TRBD2. CDR3 size: 16 residues. From germline, CDR1 is SGHRS and CDR2 YFSETQ. The V segment lost 0 bases and the J segment 5 bases; nucleotides outside the gene matches: 10. The chain's CDR3 is CASSLEGLHPMETQYF. CDR3 nucleotides: TGCGCCAGCAGCTTGGAGGGACTACACCCTATGGAGACCCAGTACTTC.

The chain couples TRBV10-2 to TRBJ1-1, with 9 bases identical to TRBD1. Germline assignment: CDR1 WSHSY and CDR2 SAAADI. With 3 bases clipped from V and 2 bases from J, the junction kept 10 bases outside the gene matches. This CDR3 spans 17 amino acids. CDR3 nucleotide sequence: TGCGCCAGCAGTGACCTGAGACAGGGGGTGAGAAACACTGAAGCTTTCTTT. Translated: CASSDLRQGVRNTEAFF.

With respect to this clone: At one of its ends the junction is not consistent with the germline gene, which may arise from a read error. Distinct nucleotide sequences in the sample also encode this CDR3. J is TRBJ1-2 and V is TRBV14; D gene ambiguous. This CDR3 spans 13 amino acids. Germline CDR1 is SGHDN and CDR2 is FVKESK. CDR3 region: CASSPTVTYGYTF. The CDR3 nucleotides are TGTGCCAGTAGCCCCACAGTGACCTATGGCTACACCTTC. Drawing the rest from reference TRBV14 and TRBJ1-2, the complete variable domain is EAGVTQFPSHSVIEKGQTVTLRCDPISGHDNLYWYRRVMGKEIKFLLHFVKESKQDESGMPNNRFLAERTGGTYSTLKVQPAELEDSGVYFCASSPTVTYGYTFGSGTRLTVV.

The rearrangement links TRBV6-5 to TRBJ1-4; D is perhaps TRBD1 (6 bases). V lost 5 bases and J lost 6, with 16 bases in between. The CDR3 totals 15 residues. Germline CDR1 MNHEY, CDR2 SVGAGI. The CDR3 protein is CASSRDRGQDEKLFF. CDR3 nucleotide sequence: TGTGCCAGCAGTCGAGACCGGGGGCAAGATGAAAAACTGTTTTTT.

V and J are TRBV5-8 and TRBJ1-1; the D is unclear. CDR3 length: 14 amino acids. Trimming took off 0 bases at V and 2 bases at J, with 8 bases between the two ends. Germline V gives CDR1 SGHTS, CDR2 YDEGEE. The chain's CDR3 is CASSLAETNTEAFF. The CDR3 DNA reads as TGTGCCAGCAGCTTGGCCGAGACTAACACTGAAGCTTTCTTT.

CDR3 in DNA: TGTGCCAGCAGCTTTGGACTACAAGAGACCCAGTACTTC. Translating gives CASSFGLQETQYF. This chain joins TRBV11-2 and TRBJ2-5, with D possibly TRBD2 on 6 matching bases. Trimming took off 3 bases at V and 2 bases at J, with 7 bases between the two ends. Germline CDR1 SGHAT, CDR2 FQNNGV. The CDR3 runs to 13 residues.